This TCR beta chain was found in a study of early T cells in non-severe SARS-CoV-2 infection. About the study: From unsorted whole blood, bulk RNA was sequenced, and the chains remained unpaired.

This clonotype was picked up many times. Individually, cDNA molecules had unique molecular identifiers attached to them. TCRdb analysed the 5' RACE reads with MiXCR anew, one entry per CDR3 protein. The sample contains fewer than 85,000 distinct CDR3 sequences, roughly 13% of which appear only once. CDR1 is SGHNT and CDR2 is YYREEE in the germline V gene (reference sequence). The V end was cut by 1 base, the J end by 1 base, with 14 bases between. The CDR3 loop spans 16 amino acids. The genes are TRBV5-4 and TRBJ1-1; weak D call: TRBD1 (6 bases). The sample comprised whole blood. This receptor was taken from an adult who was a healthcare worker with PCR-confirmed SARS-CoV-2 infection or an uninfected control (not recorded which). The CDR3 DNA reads TGTGCCAGCAGCTTGCCCTCTGGACAGAAGAACACTGAAGCTTTCTTT. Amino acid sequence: CASSLPSGQKNTEAFF.